These 12 T cell receptor beta chains were all obtained from the same sample, sequenced in a study of T-cell reconstitution after alpha-beta-depleted transplantation in children. Unique molecular identifiers were incorporated during preparation of the TCRbeta library. In TCRdb, the PCR reads were re-called with MiXCR into one record per CDR3 protein. The sample contains some 490,000 distinct CDR3 sequences, under 15% of which appear only once. Sequenced here: PBMCs from the stem cell graft donor, sampled from the stem cell graft. These receptors originate from a human donor who donated a stem cell graft to a child with combined immunodeficiency.

There are a few counts of this clonotype. The gene calls are TRBV29-1 and TRBJ2-1, with 7 nucleotides matching TRBD1. CDR3 length: 15 residues. Germline V lookup: CDR1 SQVTM, CDR2 ANQGSEA. The trim removed 6 bases at V and 2 bases at J, leaving 10 bases unmatched. The CDR3 DNA sequence: TGCAGCGTGACTCCGACAGGGCCCCCCTACAATGAGCAGTTCTTC. This translates into CSVTPTGPPYNEQFF.

The chain employs TRBV20-1 and TRBJ2-5; 7 positions match TRBD2. This CDR3 has 13 amino acids. Germline-derived CDR1 and CDR2 are DFQATT and SNEGSKA (reference sequence). The CDR3 sequence: CSWWGRALETQYF. The DNA for the CDR3 is TGCAGCTGGTGGGGGAGGGCCTTGGAGACCCAGTACTTC.

This clonotype occurred many times. The rearrangement links TRBV4-3 to TRBJ2-6, with D unclear. The CDR3 has 16 amino acids. Germline CDR1 reads LGHNA; CDR2 reads YSLEER. Trimming removed 0 bases at V and 0 bases at J, with 6 bases between. CDR3 region: CASSQDAASGANVLTF. The CDR3 DNA sequence: TGCGCCAGCAGCCAAGATGCAGCCTCTGGGGCCAACGTCCTGACTTTC.

This clonotype was observed many times. The chain uses TRBV4-3 and TRBJ1-2, with 7 bases aligning to TRBD1. CDR1 and CDR2 (germline): LGHNA, YSLEER. V dropped 1 base and J dropped 4; count of bases not matched to a gene: 3. The CDR3 covers 14 residues. CDR3 in amino acids: CASSQGTGLYGYTF. DNA of the CDR3: TGCGCCAGCAGCCAAGGGACAGGCCTCTATGGCTACACCTTC.

This clonotype was counted only a few times. This chain uses TRBV20-1 with TRBJ1-4; no clear D. The CDR3 has 16 amino acids. CDR1 and CDR2 (germline): DFQATT, SNEGSKA (reference sequence). The V end lost 6 bases, the J end lost 6 bases, and 23 bases lay between the germline ends. The CDR3, as DNA: TGCAGTGCCGCCGAACTCGTCCCGCCCGGGGATGAAAAACTGTTTTTT. As protein: CSAAELVPPGDEKLFF.

The chain carries TRBV20-1 and TRBJ2-3; D might be TRBD1 (6 bases). Deletions cut 6 bases from V and 1 base from J, with 17 bases between. The CDR3 covers 15 residues. Germline V gives CDR1 DFQATT, CDR2 SNEGSKA (reference sequence). CDR3 nucleotides: TGCAGTGCCTTAAACAGGGTGCGGGGCACAGATACGCAGTATTTT. Translated: CSALNRVRGTDTQYF.

This clonotype occurred many times. The rearrangement links TRBV29-1 to TRBJ1-1, with D uncertain. Germline CDR1 and CDR2: SQVTM and ANQGSEA. The CDR3 consists of 12 residues. The V and J ends lost 6 bases and 8 bases respectively, with 16 bases between them. The CDR3 nucleotides read TGCAGCGTAGACCGGGGTTCACGAGAAGCTTTCTTT. This codes for CSVDRGSREAFF.

V gene TRBV6-2 or TRBV6-3 combines with J gene TRBJ2-7; D is perhaps TRBD2 (6 bases). V was clipped by 1 base and J by 3 bases, with 10 bases between them. Germline V gene sequence: CDR1 MNHEY, CDR2 SVGEGT. This CDR3 has 14 residues. Here the CDR3 reads CASSYWGGNYEQYF. The CDR3 DNA sequence: TGTGCCAGCAGTTACTGGGGCGGGAACTACGAGCAGTACTTC.

This clonotype was detected many times. The gene calls are TRBV7-9 and TRBJ2-5; D is unclear. The CDR3 consists of 12 residues. V lost 7 bases, J lost 5 bases, and 11 bases lay in between. Per germline, CDR1 SEHNR and CDR2 FQNEAQ (reference sequence). The CDR3 bases are TGTGCCAGCACCCGATTCACCGAGACCCAGTACTTC. Translated, it gives CASTRFTETQYF.

This clonotype has only a few counts. In nucleotides, the CDR3 is TGCGCCAGTAACGTTTTGAGGGCAGCGGGAGGGGATGAGCAGTTCTTC. Its protein product is CASNVLRAAGGDEQFF. The V and J genes are TRBV5-1 and TRBJ2-1; the match to TRBD2 covers 10 bases. The CDR3 length is 16 residues. Looked up from germline, CDR1 is SGHRS and CDR2 is YFSETQ. J gave up 8 bases and V 8 bases, and 16 bases lay outside the gene matches.

The chain uses TRBV21-1 and TRBJ1-2. TRBV21-1 is noted as a pseudogene. CDR3 size: 13 residues. CDR3 sequence reads: CASSKVKDVGYTF. As DNA, the CDR3 is TGTGCCAGCAGCAAAGTGAAGGATGTGGGCTACACCTTC.

This clonotype appeared many times. V gene TRBV7-8 combines with J gene TRBJ2-3; D is possibly TRBD1 or TRBD2 (5 bases each). Between the trimmed V and J ends, which lost 5 bases and 0 bases, there was a span of 18 bases. Germline CDR1 is SGHVS and CDR2 is FQNEAQ. This CDR3 spans 17 amino acids. Here the CDR3 DNA reads TGTGCCAGCAGCCCCACCCCCCGGGGACGTAGCACAGATACGCAGTATTTT. It codes for CASSPTPRGRSTDTQYF.